These 27 T cell receptor beta chains originate from one sample sequenced in a study of blood T cell repertoires in COVID-19. Profiled with immunoSEQ multiplex PCR; TCRdb holds only in-frame clones, not every one. The table shows roughly 670,000 clones, with approximately 90% occurring only once. The sample comprised peripheral blood. These receptors all stem from a woman under 30 with acute or convalescent COVID-19.

The rearrangement joins TRBV11-2 to TRBJ1-2, with a possible D match to TRBD1 (6 bases). The germline V gene has CDR1 SGHAT and CDR2 FQNNGV. CDR3 length equals 14 residues. The V gene lost 5 bases and the J gene lost 4 bases, with 14 bases spanning the gap. The CDR3 nucleotides read TGTGCCAGCAGCGCAGGGGTCCCCTCCTATGGCTACACCTTC. This encodes CASSAGVPSYGYTF. The whole variable domain, filled in from reference TRBV11-2 and TRBJ1-2, reads EAGVAQSPRYKIIEKRQSVAFWCNPISGHATLYWYQQILGQGPKLLIQFQNNGVVDDSQLPKDRFSAERLKGVDSTLKIQPAKLEDSAVYLCASSAGVPSYGYTFGSGTRLTVV.

The V gene is TRBV6-5, the J gene TRBJ1-1; the D gene is possibly TRBD1 (5 bases). There are 15 residues in the CDR3. Germline loops: CDR1 MNHEY, CDR2 SVGAGI. Trimming took 2 bases from V and 0 from J, leaving 10 bases between them. DNA for the CDR3: TGTGCCAGCAGTTACGGAGACAGCATGAACACTGAAGCTTTCTTT. Encoded protein: CASSYGDSMNTEAFF.

The chain is built from TRBV11-2 and TRBJ1-1, with no clear D. This CDR3 has 15 residues. V lost 3 bases and J 4 bases, leaving 15 bases between the germline ends. Germline V gene data show CDR1 as SGHAT and CDR2 as FQNNGV. CDR3 sequence reads: CASSLRGWRATEAFF. In DNA, the CDR3 is TGTGCCAGCAGCTTGAGAGGTTGGAGGGCCACTGAAGCTTTCTTT. Full variable domain (rest looked up from reference TRBV11-2 and TRBJ1-1): EAGVAQSPRYKIIEKRQSVAFWCNPISGHATLYWYQQILGQGPKLLIQFQNNGVVDDSQLPKDRFSAERLKGVDSTLKIQPAKLEDSAVYLCASSLRGWRATEAFFGQGTRLTVV.

J is TRBJ1-4 and V is TRBV4-3, with a weak D call TRBD1 (6 bases). The CDR3 has 19 residues. Germline V gives CDR1 LGHNA, CDR2 YSLEER. V lost 4 bases, J lost 0 bases, and 21 bases lay in between. As DNA, the CDR3 is TGCGCCAGCAGCCTCGCGGTGGGGGGGCCCAAAGCAACTAATGAAAAACTGTTTTTT. Amino acids: CASSLAVGGPKATNEKLFF.

The chain uses TRBV2 and TRBJ2-1, with TRBD2 matching 11 bases. The CDR3 spans 13 residues. Germline CDR1 SNHLY, CDR2 FYNNEI. V was clipped by 6 bases and J by 13 bases; unmatched bases: 8. This chain's CDR3 is CASRGTSGAIQFF. DNA of the CDR3: TGTGCCAGCAGGGGGACTAGCGGCGCCATCCAGTTCTTC. Drawing the rest from reference TRBV2 and TRBJ2-1, the complete variable domain is EPEVTQTPSHQVTQMGQEVILRCVPISNHLYFYWYRQILGQKVEFLVSFYNNEISEKSEIFDDQFSVERPDGSNFTLKIRSTKLEDSAMYFCASRGTSGAIQFFGPGTRLTVL.

The V call is TRBV5-4, the J call TRBJ2-5; 8 bases are a match to TRBD1. The CDR3 extends over 15 amino acids. V lost 1 base and J lost 3; bases outside the gene matches: 5. Germline V gene sequence: CDR1 SGHNT, CDR2 YYREEE (reference sequence). Here the CDR3 DNA reads TGTGCCAGCAGCTTGATCGAGACAGGGGAAGAGACCCAGTACTTC. Residues: CASSLIETGEETQYF.

V usage is TRBV11-3 and J usage is TRBJ1-1, with D perhaps TRBD1 (6 bases). The CDR3 contains 24 residues. Deletions cut 0 bases from V and 0 bases from J, with 35 bases between. Germline V lookup: CDR1 SGHNT, CDR2 YENEEA. In nucleotides, the CDR3 is TGTGCCAGCAGCTTAGATGGGGAACAGGGCGTATTTAGTAGAGTTACCGGAATGAACACTGAAGCTTTCTTT. This encodes CASSLDGEQGVFSRVTGMNTEAFF.

The V gene is TRBV5-1, the J gene TRBJ2-1, with TRBD1 matching 8 bases. J lost 8 bases, V lost 2 bases, and 6 bases had no gene match. The germline CDR1 and CDR2 sequences are SGHRS and YFSETQ. This CDR3 comprises 14 residues. The CDR3 bases are TGCGCCAGCAGCTTCTGGACAGGGATCGATGAGCAGTTCTTC. This sequence encodes CASSFWTGIDEQFF.

Concerning this clone: The junction and the germline gene differ at one end; a read error may be behind it. This chain connects TRBV18 to TRBJ2-7; TRBD2 matches 12 bases. This CDR3 has 16 residues. In germline, CDR1 is KGHSH, CDR2 LQKENI. CDR3 protein: CASSPQTSGGLYGQYF. DNA for the CDR3: TGTGCCAGCTCACCGCAGACTAGCGGGGGCCTATACGGGCAGTACTTC.

This clone occurred once. The chain recombines TRBV29-1 with TRBJ2-7, with TRBD1 matching 10 bases. Losses at the gene ends were 6 bases for V and 4 bases for J; bases not matched to a gene: 6. Looked up from germline, CDR1 is SQVTM and CDR2 is ANQGSEA. The CDR3 covers 13 residues. The CDR3 here is CSVGTGVGYEQYF. CDR3 DNA: TGCAGCGTGGGGACAGGGGTGGGGTACGAGCAGTACTTC.

V usage is TRBV20-1 and J usage is TRBJ1-6; 7 bases are shared with TRBD1. This CDR3 is built from 15 residues. Germline V gene sequence: CDR1 DFQATT, CDR2 SNEGSKA (reference sequence). The V gene end was trimmed by 3 bases and the J gene end by 6 bases; junction bases not matched to a gene: 8. CDR3 DNA: TGCAGTGCTAGTGGTCGGGCAGGGGGTAATTCACCCCTCCACTTT. Protein: CSASGRAGGNSPLHF.

The rearrangement links TRBV6-5 to TRBJ1-2; the match to TRBD1 covers 7 bases. CDR1 and CDR2 (germline): MNHEY, SVGAGI. Trimming took 8 bases from V and 2 from J; bases not matched to a gene: 8. There are 14 residues in the CDR3. The CDR3 protein is CASRNRGGNYGYTF. As DNA, the CDR3 is TGTGCCAGCCGTAACAGGGGCGGGAACTATGGCTACACCTTC.

The genes are TRBV7-2 and TRBJ1-1; 8 bases are shared with TRBD1. Germline V lookup: CDR1 SGHTA, CDR2 FQGNSA. This CDR3 spans 13 amino acids. Trimming at V came to 5 bases and at J to 4 bases, leaving 3 bases not matched to a gene. The CDR3 DNA follows: TGTGCCAGCAGCCCGACAGGGGTCACTGAAGCTTTCTTT. It codes for CASSPTGVTEAFF.

This chain joins TRBV5-5 and TRBJ1-3; the match to TRBD1 covers 7 bases. J gave up 1 base and V 1 base, and 8 bases lay outside the gene matches. This CDR3 spans 17 amino acids. Looked up from germline, CDR1 is SGHKS and CDR2 is YYEKEE (reference sequence). The CDR3 DNA is TGTGCCAGCAGCTTGTTAGGCAGGGGGGTTTCTGGAAACACCATATATTTT. This encodes CASSLLGRGVSGNTIYF.

This clone was picked up one time. The chain couples TRBV9 to TRBJ2-1, with D possibly being TRBD2 (6 bases). Germline CDR1 and CDR2: SGDLS and YYNGEE. The CDR3 contains 16 residues. V shed 3 bases and J shed 2 bases, with 15 bases lying between them. In DNA form, the CDR3 reads TGTGCCAGCAGCGATGTGGGCGGGACCACCTACAATGAGCAGTTCTTC. Protein: CASSDVGGTTYNEQFF.

The chain has TRBV5-1 and TRBJ2-5; 13 bases are a match to TRBD2. V dropped 5 bases and J dropped 5; count of bases not matched to a gene: 6. The germline gives CDR1 SGHRS, CDR2 YFSETQ. This CDR3 is built from 15 residues. The CDR3 protein is CASRPPTSGGETQYF. The CDR3, as DNA: TGCGCCAGCAGACCCCCGACTAGCGGGGGGGAGACCCAGTACTTC.

CDR3: CASSQPDRGLNNEQFF. CDR3 bases: TGTGCCAGCAGCCAACCGGATCGGGGACTTAACAATGAGCAGTTCTTC. The chain employs TRBV3-1 (or the pseudogene TRBV3-2) and TRBJ2-1, with D possibly matching TRBD2 (6 bases). This CDR3 region has 16 residues. CDR1 is LGHDT and CDR2 is YNNKEL in the germline V gene (reference sequence). The ends were cut back, 2 bases at V and 5 bases at J, with 16 bases in the middle.

The table lists this clone with a few counts. The gene calls are TRBV10-3 and TRBJ1-2; weak D call: TRBD1 (5 bases). Germline V gene lookup returns CDR1 ENHRY and CDR2 SYGVKD. CDR3 length: 13 amino acids. V lost 0 bases and J 7 bases, leaving 9 bases between the germline ends. The CDR3 nucleotides read TGTGCCATCAGTGAGTCTGGTGGGGCTGGCTACACCTTC. Its protein is CAISESGGAGYTF.

This clone has just one count. The CDR3 coding sequence is TGCGCCAGCAGCCACCCGGGGGGCCTGCCTCCGGATGAGCAGTTCTTC. Its translation is CASSHPGGLPPDEQFF. V usage is TRBV4-1 and J usage is TRBJ2-1; TRBD2 might be the D (7 bases). V was pared by 3 bases and J by 8 bases, with 20 bases between. The V gene's germline CDR1 is MGHRA and CDR2 YSYEKL. CDR3 length: 16 residues.

This chain joins TRBV7-6 and TRBJ1-5, with 9 bases fitting TRBD1. Germline lookup yields CDR1 SGHVS and CDR2 FNYEAQ. The CDR3 has 17 amino acids. The V and J ends lost 3 bases and 6 bases, in that order; junction bases with no gene match: 12. CDR3 nucleotides: TGTGCCAGCAGCTTCGAGAGGACAGGGGTAGACGGTCAGCCCCAGCATTTT. Its translation is CASSFERTGVDGQPQHF. The full variable domain, in which reference TRBV7-6 and TRBJ1-5 provide the parts outside the CDR3, is GAGVSQSPRYKVTKRGQDVALRCDPISGHVSLYWYRQALGQGPEFLTYFNYEAQQDKSGLPNDRFSAERPEGSISTLTIQRTEQRDSAMYRCASSFERTGVDGQPQHFGDGTRLSIL.

This rearrangement joins TRBV12-3 or TRBV12-4 to TRBJ1-4; weak D call: TRBD1 (5 bases). The CDR3 runs to 13 residues. Trimming cost V 8 bases and J 7 bases, with 14 bases left between them. This chain's CDR3 is CASQRGGREKLFF. Written as DNA, the CDR3 is TGTGCCAGCCAAAGGGGAGGGCGTGAAAAACTGTTTTTT.

This clone was recorded a few times. The rearrangement links TRBV15 to TRBJ1-1; D gene uncertain. V lost 1 base and J 9 bases, leaving 18 bases between the germline ends. CDR1 and CDR2 (germline): LNHNV, YYDKDF (reference sequence). The CDR3 runs to 15 residues. The DNA for the CDR3 is TGTGCCACCAGCAGAGCCGTCCGGAACAGAGATAAAGCTTTCTTT. It is translated as CATSRAVRNRDKAFF.

The chain employs TRBV6-2 or TRBV6-3 and TRBJ2-2, with a weak D call TRBD1 (6 bases). Germline CDR1 is MNHEY and CDR2 is SVGEGT. This CDR3 region has 14 residues. V was trimmed by 2 bases and J by 6 bases, leaving 10 bases between them. This CDR3 is CASSYMDSPGELFF. CDR3 nucleotide sequence: TGTGCCAGCAGTTACATGGACAGTCCCGGGGAGCTGTTTTTT.

The CDR3 is CASSYTTGPGGYTF. Written as DNA, the CDR3 is TGTGCCAGCAGTTACACCACAGGGCCCGGTGGCTACACCTTC. The chain combines TRBV6-5 with TRBJ1-2, with D possibly being TRBD1 (6 bases). CDR3 length: 14 amino acids. V lost 2 bases and J lost 7, with 14 bases in between. Germline V gene sequence: CDR1 MNHEY, CDR2 SVGAGI.

The sample holds one count of this clone. This chain uses TRBV3-1 (or the pseudogene TRBV3-2) with TRBJ2-1, with 7 nucleotides matching TRBD1. Germline-derived CDR1 and CDR2 are LGHDT and YNNKEL (reference sequence). Losses at the gene ends were 4 bases for V and 4 bases for J; bases not matched to a gene: 4. This CDR3 is 14 amino acids long. As DNA, the CDR3 is TGTGCCAGCAGCCCTGGGACAGTTTACAATGAGCAGTTCTTC. Protein sequence: CASSPGTVYNEQFF.

The rearrangement uses TRBV7-9 and TRBJ1-4; D gene uncertain. Germline loops: CDR1 SEHNR, CDR2 FQNEAQ (reference sequence). The CDR3 loop spans 14 amino acids. V lost 2 bases and J lost 6, with 10 bases in between. CDR3 amino acids: CASSLLDGDEKLFF. The CDR3 coding sequence is TGTGCCAGCAGCTTATTAGACGGGGATGAAAAACTGTTTTTT.

This clone was counted a few times. The V call is TRBV11-2, the J call TRBJ1-2; possibly TRBD1 for D (5 bases). This CDR3 spans 12 amino acids. V was clipped by 4 bases and J by 14 bases, with 17 bases between them. In germline, CDR1 is SGHAT, CDR2 FQNNGV. This CDR3 reads CASSSLARGETF. As DNA, the CDR3 is TGTGCCAGCAGCTCGTTGGCCCGGGGGGAGACCTTC.